This T cell receptor (beta chain) comes out of a study of control samples from healthy donors and cancer patients. The protocol was immunoSEQ multiplex PCR, while the TCRdb copy is restricted to in-frame clones and leaves out a portion. The sample features around 190,000 clones, with roughly 2.2% in its top ten. The CDR3 length is 12 residues. Germline V gene sequence: CDR1 MRHNA, CDR2 SNTAGT. Trimming left V 6 bases short and J 6 bases short, with 8 bases between. Sequencing used blood. This receptor was taken from a woman aged 25 to 45 in good health. This chain uses TRBV6-4 with TRBJ2-2; D could derive from TRBD1 or TRBD2 (5 bases each). The CDR3 DNA reads as TGTGCCAGCAGGGGGGAAGCCGGGGAGCTGTTTTTT. It is translated as CASRGEAGELFF.